This entry features one T cell receptor beta chain sequence. This clone was observed a handful of times. It has no known antigen specificity. Qualities for individual bases were not recorded, and no much larger clone is one base off. Per the germline V gene, SNHLY is the CDR1 and FYNNEI is the CDR2. Trimming accounts for 3 bases at V and 3 bases at J, while the number of junction bases matched to no gene is 1. Measured from the cysteine to the phenylalanine, the CDR3 is 13 residues long. Only the CDR3 part of the read is kept: 39 bases, read in frame from the first base. The immunoSEQ Assay, a bias-controlled multiplex PCR, was used to amplify TCRbeta CDR3 regions from genomic DNA. As for the original processing: Nucleated cell counts per sample were estimated from amplification of reference gene primers within the assay. To quantify the absolute abundance of each unique TCRbeta CDR3 rearrangement, sequence reads were collapsed and filtered. For each sample, productive Simpson clonality was calculated as the square root of Simpson's diversity index over productive rearrangements. Imported from immuneACCESS, the table was reduced by TCRdb to in-frame sequences with V and J called. These copies leave out some clones; in studies compared against another copy, an unresolved V gene accounts for under half, and the cause of the remainder is not known. That table supplies the V and J calls and clone size; D and trimming were determined from the DNA. Counted in this sample were about 62,000 clones; 86% of them appeared once. In total, the top ten clones hold approximately 1.2% of the sample.

The collaborating institutions used their own protocols to collect whole blood in K2EDTA tubes. For TCRbeta analysis, collaborators shipped samples in one of three forms: frozen whole blood, isolated PBMCs, or DNA extracted from either of those sample types. The sample originates from a study of blood T cell repertoires in COVID-19 (dated by TCRdb to 2019 to 2021). Some background on the complete study: Collaborator samples came from the United States, Italy and Spain and covered acute and convalescent phases of COVID-19. The repertoires were released in a freely available public database meant as a resource for research on the immune response to SARS-CoV-2. Deeply sampled blood TCRbeta repertoires from subjects exposed to, actively infected with, or recovered from COVID-19 were included in the dataset. The samples were drawn from the first 160 participants of the ongoing ImmuneRACE study and from 950 to 1,500 subjects provided by 6 global collaborators. Sample metadata almost always included a de-identified subject ID, COVID-19 status, age in years and sex. Where HLA class I and class II types were available, the types were taken from metadata supplied by the sample provider, not from assay-based typing. The material from the prospective study consisted of cDNA or gDNA derived from T cells, B-cell-depleted T cells, or PBMCs.

General study outcomes and caveats: The quantity of clinical and demographic metadata differed by source and by participant and was supplied without curation.

Sequencing was carried out using peripheral blood. The chain is encoded by TRBV2 joined to TRBJ2-7; 8 bases in the junction line up with TRBD1. The sequence was collected from a woman of 80 years or more with acute or convalescent COVID-19. The DNA sequence is TGTGCCAGCAGTGAGGACAGGGTCTACGAGCAGTACTTC. It is translated as CASSEDRVYEQYF. Where the CDR3 stops, the reference TRBV2 and TRBJ2-7 genes take over; the full variable domain is EPEVTQTPSHQVTQMGQEVILRCVPISNHLYFYWYRQILGQKVEFLVSFYNNEISEKSEIFDDQFSVERPDGSNFTLKIRSTKLEDSAMYFCASSEDRVYEQYFGPGTRLTVT.